This passage covers 31 T cell receptor beta chains from one sample sequenced in a study of monozygotic twins with inflammatory bowel disease. TCRdb reprocessed the 5' RACE reads and keeps a single row for each CDR3 protein, giving no DNA. Seen in this sample are a few hundred thousand distinct CDR3 sequences; the ten most common clones hold more than 2%. Sequencing input: blood. These TCRs come from a human donor with ulcerative colitis or Crohn's disease, or a healthy co-twin of an affected twin (not recorded which).

This sequence joins TRBV10-3 and TRBJ2-6; TCRdb designates TRBD1, a call that cannot be tested without DNA. CDR1 is ENHRY, CDR2 SYGVKD, per germline. This CDR3 has 14 residues. The CDR3 spells CATLRGPGANVLTF.

CDR3 sequence: CSVEGFGQLYGYTF. The chain recombines TRBV29-1 with TRBJ1-2; TCRdb's D call of TRBD1 is untestable without DNA. Germline V gene lookup returns CDR1 SQVTM and CDR2 ANQGSEA. This CDR3 is built from 14 residues.

CDR3 region: CASSQAGAGSSYEQYF. The gene calls are TRBV4-2 and TRBJ2-7. Germline V gene lookup returns CDR1 LGHNA and CDR2 YNFKEQ. CDR3 length: 16 amino acids.

This sequence joins TRBV10-3 and TRBJ1-6; TCRdb picks TRBD1, but there is no DNA to check that call. The V gene's germline CDR1 is ENHRY and CDR2 SYGVKD. The CDR3 contains 14 residues. The CDR3 is CAISGTEYNSPLHF.

CDR3 amino acids: CASSRDSIFPGANVLTF. The chain links TRBV7-2 to TRBJ2-6; TCRdb names TRBD2, which stays unverified in the absence of DNA. The CDR3 totals 17 residues. Germline assignment: CDR1 SGHTA and CDR2 FQGNSA.

The chain couples TRBV7-2 to TRBJ2-3. The length of the CDR3 is 13 residues. The germline V gene has CDR1 SGHTA and CDR2 FQGNSA. CDR3 sequence: CASRGIATDTQYF.

V gene TRBV20-1 combines with J gene TRBJ2-7; TCRdb indicates TRBD2, and absent DNA this call remains unverified. The CDR3 contains 15 residues. The germline gives CDR1 DFQATT, CDR2 SNEGSKA (reference sequence). The CDR3 sequence is CSARTSGAWRDEQYF.

CDR3 loop: CAWTYSNYGYTF. The V gene is TRBV30, the J gene TRBJ1-2. The CDR3 has 12 amino acids. Germline loops: CDR1 GTSNPN, CDR2 SVGIG (reference sequence).

The chain combines TRBV11-3 with TRBJ2-2; without DNA, the TCRdb call of TRBD1 cannot be checked. The CDR3 consists of 13 residues. Germline-derived CDR1 and CDR2 are SGHNT and YENEEA. The chain's CDR3 is CASSLRGDGELFF.

The chain carries TRBV12-3 or TRBV12-4 and TRBJ2-3; TCRdb's D gene call, TRBD2, goes unchecked for lack of DNA. The CDR3 is made up of 15 amino acids. The CDR3 loop reads CASSPRGGGSDTQYF.

V gene TRBV7-9 combines with J gene TRBJ2-4; there is no DNA to check the TCRdb D call of TRBD2. CDR3 length: 14 amino acids. CDR1 SEHNR and CDR2 FQNEAQ come from the germline V gene (reference sequence). Here the CDR3 reads CASIGGFAKNIQYF. Based on the CDR3 plus reference TRBV7-9 and TRBJ2-4, the full variable domain is DTGVSQNPRHKITKRGQNVTFRCDPISEHNRLYWYRQTLGQGPEFLTYFQNEAQLEKSRLLSDRFSAERPKGSFSTLEIQRTEQGDSAMYLCASIGGFAKNIQYFGAGTRLSVL.

V usage is TRBV12-3 or TRBV12-4 and J usage is TRBJ2-2. The CDR3 is 15 residues long. The chain's CDR3 is CASSQTLGNTGELFF.

The gene calls are TRBV10-3 and TRBJ2-7. The CDR3 is made up of 13 amino acids. The V gene's germline CDR1 is ENHRY and CDR2 SYGVKD. This chain's CDR3 is CAISDFKAYEQYF.

The CDR3: CSVPGQGDTEAFF. V gene TRBV20-1 combines with J gene TRBJ1-1; TCRdb indicates TRBD1, and absent DNA this call remains unverified. Germline CDR1 DFQATT, CDR2 SNEGSKA (reference sequence). This CDR3 contains 13 residues.

This chain connects TRBV4-1 to TRBJ2-1; there is no DNA to check the TCRdb D call of TRBD1. CDR3 length: 14 residues. Germline loops: CDR1 MGHRA, CDR2 YSYEKL. The CDR3 protein is CASSQIGGFNEQFF.

The chain carries TRBV7-9 and TRBJ2-5; without DNA, the TCRdb call of TRBD2 cannot be checked. Germline CDR1 reads SEHNR; CDR2 reads FQNEAQ (reference sequence). The CDR3 covers 16 residues. CDR3 sequence: CASSPSTSGEKETQYF.

The chain recombines TRBV12-2 with TRBJ1-1; TCRdb picks TRBD1, but there is no DNA to check that call. TRBV12-2 is given as a pseudogene. This CDR3 region has 14 residues. The CDR3 here is CASRFSRVNTEAFF.

The chain's CDR3 is CASSVKRNEKLFF. J is TRBJ1-4 and V is TRBV18. The CDR3 contains 13 residues. Germline V CDR1 and CDR2: KGHSH, LQKENI.

V gene TRBV28 combines with J gene TRBJ2-5; TCRdb's D call, TRBD2, is unchecked because there is no DNA. There are 14 residues in the CDR3. Per the germline V gene, CDR1 is MDHEN and CDR2 is SYDVKM. CDR3 amino acids: CASTLGGPKETQYF.

This rearrangement joins TRBV28 to TRBJ2-2; TCRdb calls TRBD2, which cannot be checked without DNA. The CDR3 has 15 amino acids. CDR1 is MDHEN and CDR2 is SYDVKM in the germline V gene. Here the CDR3 reads CASRGSWAGTGELFF.

The V call is TRBV9, the J call TRBJ2-3; checking the TCRdb D call of TRBD2 is not possible without DNA. The CDR3 extends over 16 amino acids. Germline CDR1 is SGDLS and CDR2 is YYNGEE. The CDR3 protein is CASSLRRDSSTDTQYF.

This chain uses TRBV6-2 or TRBV6-3 with TRBJ2-2; as DNA is missing, the TRBD1 call by TCRdb cannot be tested. There are 14 residues in the CDR3. CDR1 and CDR2 from the germline V gene are MNHEY and SVGEGT. CDR3 sequence: CASIWGPNTGELFF.

This sequence joins TRBV29-1 and TRBJ1-2; the TCRdb call, TRBD1, lacks DNA for checking. CDR1 and CDR2 from the germline V gene are SQVTM and ANQGSEA. CDR3 size: 11 residues. CDR3 amino acids: CSVGNREGYTF.

V is TRBV6-5 and J is TRBJ2-3. CDR1 MNHEY and CDR2 SVGAGI come from the germline V gene. The CDR3 runs 15 residues. CDR3 protein: CASSYDGSSTDTQYF.

V usage is TRBV5-1 and J usage is TRBJ2-2; the D call from TCRdb, TRBD1, cannot be confirmed without DNA. CDR3 length: 15 amino acids. Germline V gives CDR1 SGHRS, CDR2 YFSETQ. CDR3 amino acids: CASSDTGLYTGELFF.

CDR3 sequence: CASSPRGGSNEQFF. The rearrangement uses TRBV3-1 and TRBJ2-1; the D gene TCRdb calls, TRBD2, cannot be checked with no DNA. Germline values: CDR1 LGHDT, CDR2 YNNKEL (reference sequence). The CDR3 is 14 amino acids.

The chain uses TRBV28 and TRBJ2-1; TCRdb's D call, TRBD2, is unchecked because there is no DNA. Germline V lookup: CDR1 MDHEN, CDR2 SYDVKM. The CDR3 has 16 residues. CDR3 residues: CASSLGLAGVGNEQFF.

The J gene is TRBJ2-2, the V gene TRBV30; TCRdb's D gene call, TRBD1, goes unchecked for lack of DNA. The V gene's germline CDR1 is GTSNPN and CDR2 SVGIG (reference sequence). The CDR3 contains 15 residues. CDR3 protein: CAWSVPGTGSGELFF.

The V gene is TRBV24-1, the J gene TRBJ2-1. Germline values: CDR1 KGHDR, CDR2 SFDVKD. The CDR3 contains 13 residues. CDR3 amino acids: CATSDWTAGEQFF.

This rearrangement joins TRBV27 to TRBJ2-7; TCRdb's D call of TRBD2 is untestable without DNA. Germline lookup yields CDR1 MNHEY and CDR2 SMNVEV (reference sequence). The CDR3 is 16 amino acids. Here the CDR3 reads CASSFYGTSGSYEQYF.

The chain uses TRBV6-5 and TRBJ2-1; the TRBD2 assignment by TCRdb is unverifiable without DNA. The germline CDR1 and CDR2 sequences are MNHEY and SVGAGI. CDR3 length: 13 amino acids. This CDR3 is CASTSGGYNEQFF.